These 14 T cell receptor beta chains were sequenced from one sample in a study of T cells in Graves' hyperthyroidism and ophthalmopathy (dated by TCRdb to the late 2010s). The library relied on multiplex PCR. The instrument was an Illumina HiSeq 2000. TCR beta CDR3 regions were amplified from RNA transcripts. A first-round RT-PCR of the TCR CDR3 used the HTBI primer set with the Qiagen OneStep RT-PCR kit. The public sequencing data were trimmed at Q25 with fastp and processed into clonotypes with MiXCR by TCRdb, which kept only in-frame beta chains. Each CDR3 protein appears once, grouped with its most common genes and DNA. The sample table contains around 530,000 distinct CDR3 sequences; only one count was recorded for about a sixth of them. The leading ten clones occupy about 16% of the sample. The sample consisted of blood. The receptor set was obtained from a woman aged 18-30 years with Graves' ophthalmopathy.

This clonotype turned up a few times. V usage is TRBV2 and J usage is TRBJ1-4; 7 nucleotides line up with TRBD1. Germline V gene data show CDR1 as SNHLY and CDR2 as FYNNEI. The CDR3 loop spans 14 amino acids. After removal of 2 bases from V and 8 bases from J, the junction contained 5 bases not matched to a gene. The CDR3 is CASSEPGGQEKLFF. The CDR3, as DNA: TGTGCCAGCAGTGAACCAGGGGGACAAGAAAAACTGTTTTTT.

The chain has TRBV15 and TRBJ1-2; unclear D gene. CDR1 LNHNV and CDR2 YYDKDF come from the germline V gene (reference sequence). The CDR3 covers 15 residues. Trimming took 1 base from V and 0 from J, leaving 9 bases between them. CDR3 nucleotide sequence: TGTGCCACCAGCAGAGGGTTTCAAGCTAACTATGGCTACACCTTC. Amino acid sequence: CATSRGFQANYGYTF.

Details on this clonotype: A read error may explain this, as a much larger clone is one base away. J is TRBJ1-5 and V is TRBV27; D possibly corresponds to TRBD1 (5 bases). The CDR3 is made up of 14 amino acids. Germline CDR1 is MNHEY and CDR2 is SMNVEV (reference sequence). Here the CDR3 reads CASRLSGGSQPQHF. The CDR3 bases are TGTGCCAGCAGGTTATCGGGGGGAAGCCAGCCCCAGCATTTT.

This clonotype was found many times. The chain couples TRBV7-2 to TRBJ2-1; 11 bases align to TRBD2. The V gene's germline CDR1 is SGHTA and CDR2 FQGNSA. The trim removed 3 bases at V and 5 bases at J, leaving 3 bases unmatched. This CDR3 is built from 15 residues. The CDR3 is CASSFTSGSNNEQFF. CDR3 nucleotides: TGTGCCAGCAGCTTCACTAGCGGGAGCAACAATGAGCAGTTCTTC. The full variable domain, completed using reference TRBV7-2 and TRBJ2-1, is GAGVSQSPSNKVTEKGKDVELRCDPISGHTALYWYRQSLGQGLEFLIYFQGNSAPDKSGLPSDRFSAERTGGSVSTLTIQRTQQEDSAVYLCASSFTSGSNNEQFFGPGTRLTVL.

This clonotype came up a few times. This rearrangement joins TRBV6-1 to TRBJ2-7, with D tentatively TRBD1 or TRBD2 (6 bases each). V was clipped by 3 bases and J by 1 base, with 16 bases between them. In germline, CDR1 is MNHNS, CDR2 SASEGT. The CDR3 has 16 amino acids. The CDR3 sequence: CASSDRRGDTSYEQYF. In DNA form, the CDR3 reads TGTGCCAGCAGTGATAGGAGGGGGGACACGTCCTACGAGCAGTACTTC.

Turning to this clonotype: This clone may be a read error of a much larger clone one base away. This chain connects TRBV27 to TRBJ1-2, with no clear D. The CDR3 consists of 13 residues. The V end was cut by 1 base, the J end by 4 bases, with 7 bases between. Looked up from germline, CDR1 is MNHEY and CDR2 is SMNVEV (reference sequence). In DNA, the CDR3 is TGTGCCAGCAGTTTATTTCAGAGCTATGGCTACACCTTC. Residues: CASSLFQSYGYTF.

J is TRBJ1-5 and V is TRBV19; tentatively, D is TRBD1 (5 bases). Germline lookup yields CDR1 LNHDA and CDR2 SQIVND (reference sequence). Trimming removed 3 bases at V and 3 bases at J, with 15 bases between. This CDR3 comprises 16 residues. The CDR3 bases are TGTGCCAGTAGTATTAGTCTCGGCAGGGTCAATCAGCCCCAGCATTTT. It is translated as CASSISLGRVNQPQHF.

On this clonotype itself: One junction end disagrees with the germline gene, perhaps due to a read error. The chain carries TRBV6-5 and TRBJ2-7; D gene ambiguous. In germline, CDR1 is MNHEY, CDR2 SVGAGI. The CDR3 has 13 amino acids. For the CDR3, the DNA is TGTGCCAGCAGTTTTAGAAGCTCCTACGAGCAGTATTTC. It encodes CASSFRSSYEQYF.

Notes on this clonotype: It may be a read error: a sequence one base away is much more abundant. The chain joins TRBV10-3 to TRBJ2-3; D is perhaps TRBD2 (6 bases). V lost 7 bases and J 3 bases, leaving 14 bases between the germline ends. The CDR3 spans 14 residues. CDR1 is ENHRY, CDR2 SYGVKD, per germline. CDR3 sequence: CAITGDGPTDTQYF. The CDR3 DNA follows: TGTGCCATCACGGGGGATGGACCGACAGATACGCAGTATTTT.

Worth noting for this clonotype: A much more abundant neighbour one base away suggests this may be a read error. J is TRBJ1-1 and V is TRBV30; D not certain. Trimming took 8 bases from V and 0 from J, leaving 13 bases between them. Germline V gives CDR1 GTSNPN, CDR2 SVGIG (reference sequence). The CDR3 has 13 residues. The DNA for the CDR3 is TGTGCCCGGACTCCGGGATTGAACACTGAAGCTTTCTTT. This encodes CARTPGLNTEAFF.

This clonotype appeared many times. In DNA form, the CDR3 reads TGTGCCTGGAGTTCAGGGACAGCGAACACTGAAGCTTTCTTT. Amino acid sequence: CAWSSGTANTEAFF. The chain recombines TRBV30 with TRBJ1-1; 7 positions agree with TRBD1. Per the germline V gene, CDR1 is GTSNPN and CDR2 is SVGIG (reference sequence). J gave up 1 base and V 2 bases, and 4 bases lay outside the gene matches. The CDR3 extends over 14 amino acids. The variable domain in full, completed from reference TRBV30 and TRBJ1-1, reads SQTIHQWPATLVQPVGSPLSLECTVEGTSNPNLYWYRQAAGRGLQLLFYSVGIGQISSEVPQNLSASRPQDRQFILSSKKLLLSDSGFYLCAWSSGTANTEAFFGQGTRLTVV.

This clonotype was seen at least ten times. This chain uses TRBV7-9 with TRBJ2-7; TRBD1 aligns across 11 bases. Germline assignment: CDR1 SEHNR and CDR2 FQNEAQ (reference sequence). The CDR3 runs 15 residues. J gave up 4 bases and V 5 bases, and 7 bases lay outside the gene matches. CDR3 nucleotides: TGTGCCAGCAGCGTAGGCCGGGACAGGGGGTACGAGCAGTACTTC. Protein sequence: CASSVGRDRGYEQYF.

This rearrangement joins TRBV5-4 to TRBJ1-1; no reliable D call. Trimming took 8 bases from V and 1 from J, leaving 27 bases between them. This CDR3 spans 18 amino acids. Germline CDR1 is SGHNT and CDR2 is YYREEE (reference sequence). Written as DNA, the CDR3 is TGTGCCAGGACCCCGGGCAGGTTCCTTACAACCTCGAACACTGAAGCTTTCTTT. Amino acids: CARTPGRFLTTSNTEAFF.

This clonotype was counted at least ten times. V is TRBV7-3 and J is TRBJ2-7; 8 bases line up with TRBD2. There are 14 residues in the CDR3. J gave up 4 bases and V 4 bases, and 6 bases lay outside the gene matches. CDR1 and CDR2 from the germline V gene are SGHTA and FQGTGA. The CDR3 loop reads CASSSSGSRYEQYF. The CDR3 coding sequence is TGTGCCAGCAGCTCCAGCGGGAGCAGATACGAGCAGTACTTC. Full variable domain (rest looked up from reference TRBV7-3 and TRBJ2-7): GAGVSQTPSNKVTEKGKYVELRCDPISGHTALYWYRQSLGQGPEFLIYFQGTGAADDSGLPNDRFFAVRPEGSVSTLKIQRTERGDSAVYLCASSSSGSRYEQYFGPGTRLTVT.